This T cell receptor (beta chain) was profiled in a study of spatial heterogeneity in lung cancer. Study details: PBMC samples from follow-up, when available, were sequenced at a median of roughly two years post-resection.

Each CDR3 protein gets one entry after TCRdb re-called the 5' RACE reads with MiXCR. This sample has around 70,000 distinct CDR3 sequences, with approximately 8.9% found just once. This clonotype was counted many times. What it recognizes is unknown. As for time point: blood at routine non-recurrence follow-up after resection. V was shortened by 7 bases and J by 2 bases, with 14 bases between the two germline ends. The CDR3 has 14 amino acids. Germline V CDR1 and CDR2: ENHRY, SYGVKD. Points from the study as a whole: Tumor TCRs that were ubiquitous and expanded showed up in blood more at resection than follow-up.

The input for sequencing was PBMCs, taken at follow-up. This chain uses TRBV10-3 with TRBJ1-1; maybe TRBD1 (5 bases). This receptor was taken from a female donor with early-stage non-small cell lung cancer. CDR3 residues: CAIKVDKQNTEAFF. The CDR3 DNA reads TGTGCCATCAAGGTGGACAAGCAAAACACTGAAGCTTTCTTT.